Presented here are 32 T cell receptor beta chains from one specimen sequenced in a study of shared clonotypes between healthy human individuals. The method was immunoSEQ multiplex PCR; TCRdb's version includes in-frame clones alone and lacks a portion of them. The profile covers some 2,500,000 clones, with about nine tenths appearing a single time and around 0.35% taken by the ten largest. The sample was naive CD4+ T cells from PBMCs. As to subset: CD45RA+ positively selected. Receptors were obtained from a man younger than 30 in good health. Some clones in this sample may be carry-over from other donors' samples.

This rearrangement joins TRBV15 to TRBJ2-7, with D unresolved. Germline V gives CDR1 LNHNV, CDR2 YYDKDF (reference sequence). The length of the CDR3 is 15 residues. V was shortened by 8 bases and J by 1 base, with 18 bases between the two germline ends. Written as DNA, the CDR3 is TGTGCCACCTCGAAACCGGGCAGCCGATCCTACGAGCAGTACTTC. It codes for CATSKPGSRSYEQYF.

The genes are TRBV19 and TRBJ2-7; 13 bases are shared with TRBD2. CDR3 length equals 19 residues. CDR1 LNHDA and CDR2 SQIVND come from the germline V gene (reference sequence). After removal of 3 bases from V and 0 bases from J, the junction contained 11 bases not matched to a gene. CDR3 loop: CASSIEGPGLAGSSYEQYF. CDR3 DNA sequence: TGTGCCAGTAGTATTGAGGGTCCGGGACTAGCGGGGAGCTCCTACGAGCAGTACTTC. The whole variable domain, remainder taken from reference TRBV19 and TRBJ2-7, is DGGITQSPKYLFRKEGQNVTLSCEQNLNHDAMYWYRQDPGQGLRLIYYSQIVNDFQKGDIAEGYSVSREKKESFPLTVTSAQKNPTAFYLCASSIEGPGLAGSSYEQYFGPGTRLTVT.

The chain uses TRBV5-6 and TRBJ1-4; D is uncertain. The CDR3 is 15 residues long. Germline loops: CDR1 SGHDT, CDR2 YYEEEE. V was shortened by 0 bases and J by 7 bases, with 13 bases between the two germline ends. CDR3 DNA: TGTGCCAGCAGCTTGGTCGGCCAGGCGAGTGAAAAACTGTTTTTT. Protein product: CASSLVGQASEKLFF.

This chain connects TRBV5-4 to TRBJ2-5, with D perhaps given as TRBD1 or TRBD2 (5 bases each). The CDR3 runs to 15 residues. Trimming left V 4 bases short and J 2 bases short, with 15 bases between. Germline CDR1 and CDR2: SGHNT and YYREEE (reference sequence). CDR3 coding DNA: TGTGCCAGCAGCCCACCGGGACCCACACAAGAGACCCAGTACTTC. This gives the protein CASSPPGPTQETQYF.

The V gene is TRBV15, the J gene TRBJ1-1; TRBD1 aligns across 9 bases. Unmatched junction bases numbered 8, after V lost 5 bases and J lost 4 bases. Germline V gene lookup returns CDR1 LNHNV and CDR2 YYDKDF (reference sequence). The CDR3 consists of 15 residues. The CDR3 bases are TGTGCCACCAGCCGTCGACAGGGGGGGGTCACTGAAGCTTTCTTT. The encoded protein is CATSRRQGGVTEAFF.

This chain links TRBV2 with TRBJ2-4; D is possibly TRBD2 (5 bases). CDR3 length: 14 amino acids. Germline V gives CDR1 SNHLY, CDR2 FYNNEI. Trimming stripped 0 bases from V and 7 bases from J, with 10 bases between. CDR3: CASSEASAWNIQYF. For the CDR3, the DNA is TGTGCCAGCAGTGAAGCTAGCGCCTGGAACATTCAGTACTTC.

The chain combines TRBV5-4 with TRBJ1-2; the D gene is possibly TRBD1 (6 bases). The CDR3 loop spans 13 amino acids. V was shortened by 2 bases and J by 4 bases, with 9 bases between the two germline ends. Per germline, CDR1 SGHNT and CDR2 YYREEE (reference sequence). The CDR3 loop is CASSLQGVYGYTF. In nucleotides, the CDR3 is TGTGCCAGCAGCTTACAGGGAGTCTATGGCTACACCTTC.

This clone has just a few counts. This rearrangement joins TRBV15 to TRBJ2-1; D not certain. The CDR3 is made up of 14 amino acids. Deletions cut 6 bases from V and 7 bases from J, with 16 bases between. Germline CDR1 LNHNV, CDR2 YYDKDF (reference sequence). CDR3 region: CATRPARRPNEQFF. The CDR3 region has the DNA TGTGCCACCAGACCCGCACGACGGCCGAATGAGCAGTTCTTC.

About this clone itself: Additional DNA sequences in this sample encode the identical CDR3. The rearrangement joins TRBV29-1 to TRBJ2-7; 15 bases are shared with TRBD2. The CDR3 has 13 amino acids. Germline CDR1 and CDR2: SQVTM and ANQGSEA. Trimming at V came to 4 bases and at J to 6 bases, leaving 1 base not matched to a gene. DNA of the CDR3: TGCAGCGTTGGGGGACTAGCGGGAGGCGAGCAGTACTTC. Translating gives CSVGGLAGGEQYF.

Remarks on this clone: Other nucleotide sequences in the sample specify the same CDR3. The gene calls are TRBV18 and TRBJ2-1; D is unclear. CDR1 and CDR2 (germline): KGHSH, LQKENI. V dropped 4 bases and J dropped 0 bases, with 7 bases sitting between them. This CDR3 contains 14 residues. Here the CDR3 DNA reads TGTGCCAGCTCACTGTCGAGCTCCTACAATGAGCAGTTCTTC. Translation gives CASSLSSSYNEQFF.

DNA of the CDR3: TGTGCCAGCAGCTTGATCCGCACAGATACGCAGTATTTT. Amino acid sequence: CASSLIRTDTQYF. V gene TRBV7-2 combines with J gene TRBJ2-3; D remains unclear. Germline lookup yields CDR1 SGHTA and CDR2 FQGNSA. The length of the CDR3 is 13 residues. V lost 3 bases to trimming and J lost 1 base, with 5 bases between them.

The chain employs TRBV5-1 and TRBJ2-3; a weak D match, TRBD1 (6 bases). V was clipped by 3 bases and J by 0 bases, with 14 bases between them. The CDR3 extends over 16 amino acids. CDR1 SGHRS and CDR2 YFSETQ come from the germline V gene. CDR3 nucleotide sequence: TGCGCCAGCAGCTCGGCCACAGGGTCTAGCACAGATACGCAGTATTTT. Protein product: CASSSATGSSTDTQYF.

Notes on this clone: Other DNA sequences from this sample encode an identical CDR3 as well. V and J are TRBV29-1 and TRBJ2-7; no reliable D call. V lost 2 bases and J lost 1, with 3 bases in between. Germline CDR1 reads SQVTM; CDR2 reads ANQGSEA. The CDR3 extends over 11 amino acids. The CDR3 loop reads CSVESSYEQYF. The CDR3 DNA is TGCAGCGTTGAATCGTCCTACGAGCAGTACTTC.

This chain connects TRBV5-4 to TRBJ1-1; the D gene is possibly TRBD1 (5 bases). The CDR3 spans 12 residues. Trimming removed 10 bases from V and 1 base from J, with 11 bases in between. Germline CDR1 SGHNT, CDR2 YYREEE (reference sequence). CDR3 DNA sequence: TGTGCCCTAAGCGGACAGAACACTGAAGCTTTCTTT. Translating gives CALSGQNTEAFF.

The genes are TRBV29-1 and TRBJ2-2; 8 bases align to TRBD1. Losses at the gene ends were 5 bases for V and 4 bases for J; bases not matched to a gene: 9. The CDR3 consists of 15 residues. Germline loops: CDR1 SQVTM, CDR2 ANQGSEA. The CDR3 here is CSVRHGQGGTGELFF. Here the CDR3 DNA reads TGCAGCGTTCGACACGGACAGGGAGGCACCGGGGAGCTGTTTTTT.

The rearrangement links TRBV11-2 to TRBJ2-1, with D uncertain. Trimming removed 5 bases from V and 4 bases from J, with 12 bases in between. The CDR3 consists of 14 residues. Per the germline V gene, CDR1 is SGHAT and CDR2 is FQNNGV. CDR3 region: CASSDRLHYNEQFF. The CDR3 DNA reads TGTGCCAGCAGCGACCGACTTCATTACAATGAGCAGTTCTTC.

The chain combines TRBV7-3 with TRBJ2-2; 7 bases line up with TRBD1. CDR1 SGHTA and CDR2 FQGTGA come from the germline V gene. V dropped 5 bases and J dropped 2; count of bases not matched to a gene: 5. The CDR3 is 15 amino acids. CDR3 nucleotides: TGTGCCAGCAGCCCGGGGACAGAAAACACCGGGGAGCTGTTTTTT. Encoded protein: CASSPGTENTGELFF. Variable domain in full (rest from reference TRBV7-3 and TRBJ2-2): GAGVSQTPSNKVTEKGKYVELRCDPISGHTALYWYRQSLGQGPEFLIYFQGTGAADDSGLPNDRFFAVRPEGSVSTLKIQRTERGDSAVYLCASSPGTENTGELFFGEGSRLTVL.

V usage is TRBV9 and J usage is TRBJ2-3; TRBD2 agrees at 8 bases. The CDR3 has 16 amino acids. The germline CDR1 and CDR2 sequences are SGDLS and YYNGEE. Trimming at V came to 1 base and at J to 4 bases, leaving 8 bases not matched to a gene. CDR3 sequence reads: CASSVRVAGWADTQYF. CDR3 DNA sequence: TGTGCCAGCAGCGTAAGGGTAGCGGGATGGGCAGATACGCAGTATTTT.

This chain uses TRBV28 with TRBJ1-3; a weak D match, TRBD1 (5 bases). CDR1 MDHEN and CDR2 SYDVKM come from the germline V gene. The CDR3 has 13 amino acids. Between the trimmed V and J ends, which lost 6 bases and 11 bases, there was a span of 17 bases. The CDR3 DNA reads TGTGCCAGCAGCCTATCGGCGGGGGTCGCCATATATTTT. It specifies CASSLSAGVAIYF.

This clone was found a few times. V and J are TRBV7-9 and TRBJ1-2; a weak D match, TRBD1 (5 bases). The CDR3 is made up of 12 amino acids. The V end was cut by 4 bases, the J end by 8 bases, with 11 bases between. Germline V gene data show CDR1 as SEHNR and CDR2 as FQNEAQ (reference sequence). DNA for the CDR3: TGTGCCAGCAGCTCAGGACAAGCGGGCTACACCTTC. As protein: CASSSGQAGYTF.

In the case of this clone: Different DNA sequences within this sample yield the same CDR3. J is TRBJ2-5 and V is TRBV27; D unresolved. The CDR3 has 14 amino acids. CDR1 MNHEY and CDR2 SMNVEV come from the germline V gene (reference sequence). Deletions cut 0 bases from V and 2 bases from J, with 7 bases between. The CDR3 DNA follows: TGTGCCAGCAGTTTATCCCGGCAGCAAGAGACCCAGTACTTC. This encodes CASSLSRQQETQYF.

V gene TRBV7-2 combines with J gene TRBJ2-7, with TRBD2 identical over 13 bases. Losses at the gene ends were 1 base for V and 4 bases for J; bases not matched to a gene: 4. This CDR3 is 16 amino acids long. Per the germline V gene, CDR1 is SGHTA and CDR2 is FQGNSA. The DNA for the CDR3 is TGTGCCAGCAGCTTAGGGGGACTAGCGGGGCGATACGAGCAGTACTTC. It codes for CASSLGGLAGRYEQYF. Together with reference TRBV7-2 and TRBJ2-7, the CDR3 gives the full variable domain: GAGVSQSPSNKVTEKGKDVELRCDPISGHTALYWYRQSLGQGLEFLIYFQGNSAPDKSGLPSDRFSAERTGGSVSTLTIQRTQQEDSAVYLCASSLGGLAGRYEQYFGPGTRLTVT.

V gene TRBV2 combines with J gene TRBJ1-1, with unresolved D. CDR1 is SNHLY and CDR2 is FYNNEI in the germline V gene. The ends were cut back, 4 bases at V and 0 bases at J, with 9 bases in the middle. CDR3 size: 14 residues. The CDR3 sequence is CASSGHSMNTEAFF. For the CDR3, the DNA is TGTGCCAGCAGTGGTCATTCGATGAACACTGAAGCTTTCTTT.

This chain joins TRBV29-1 and TRBJ2-7, with D tentatively TRBD1 or TRBD2 (7 bases each). Trimming removed 7 bases at V and 1 base at J, with 20 bases between. The CDR3 is 15 amino acids. The germline V gene encodes CDR1 SQVTM and CDR2 ANQGSEA. CDR3 nucleotides: TGCAGCGCCACTAACCCAGGGGGGGGATCCTACGAGCAGTACTTC. This encodes CSATNPGGGSYEQYF.

This chain joins TRBV5-6 and TRBJ2-6, with D perhaps matching TRBD2 (5 bases). CDR3 length: 18 amino acids. Germline V CDR1 and CDR2: SGHDT, YYEEEE. V was trimmed by 4 bases and J by 1 base, leaving 18 bases between them. Written as DNA, the CDR3 is TGTGCCAGCAGCCCTACCCGCGGGTTACCTTCTGGGGCCAACGTCCTGACTTTC. Its protein is CASSPTRGLPSGANVLTF.

The chain uses TRBV6-5 and TRBJ1-1, with D hard to call. This CDR3 is 15 amino acids long. Trimming left V 4 bases short and J 1 base short, with 13 bases between. CDR1 is MNHEY and CDR2 is SVGAGI in the germline V gene. Here the CDR3 DNA reads TGTGCCAGCAGTTCGCCCCGGAGAGCGAACACTGAAGCTTTCTTT. Translation gives CASSSPRRANTEAFF.

As for this clone: This sample includes further DNA sequences coding for the same CDR3. The rearrangement uses TRBV5-1 and TRBJ1-4; 8 positions agree with TRBD1. The germline V gene encodes CDR1 SGHRS and CDR2 YFSETQ. This CDR3 has 16 residues. V dropped 4 bases and J dropped 0; count of bases not matched to a gene: 5. CDR3 bases: TGCGCCAGCAGCATAACAGGGGGGGCAACTAATGAAAAACTGTTTTTT. Residues: CASSITGGATNEKLFF.

The chain recombines TRBV28 with TRBJ2-2, with 9 bases matching TRBD2. The CDR3 is 19 amino acids. Germline loops: CDR1 MDHEN, CDR2 SYDVKM. Trimming at V came to 5 bases and at J to 5 bases, leaving 18 bases not matched to a gene. The DNA of the CDR3 is TGTGCCAGCAGTGTAACCGGACTAGCGCGTCAGAGTGGAACCGGGGAGCTGTTTTTT. Encoded protein: CASSVTGLARQSGTGELFF.

The rearrangement uses TRBV6-5 and TRBJ2-7; D is possibly TRBD1 (6 bases). In germline, CDR1 is MNHEY, CDR2 SVGAGI. CDR3 length equals 16 residues. Trimming removed 2 bases from V and 6 bases from J, with 20 bases in between. The CDR3 DNA sequence: TGTGCCAGCAGTTACGGGGCAGGGGCCTCCGTGGGCGAGCAGTACTTC. This sequence encodes CASSYGAGASVGEQYF.

J is TRBJ2-7 and V is TRBV5-4; the match to TRBD2 covers 8 bases. Germline CDR1 is SGHNT and CDR2 is YYREEE (reference sequence). V lost 4 bases to trimming and J lost 7 bases; unmatched junction nucleotides: 10. The CDR3 extends over 14 amino acids. The CDR3 loop is CASSGGGSGREQYF. CDR3 sequence (DNA): TGTGCCAGCAGCGGGGGTGGGAGCGGGAGAGAGCAGTACTTC.

The chain combines TRBV7-6 with TRBJ1-1; a weak D match, TRBD1 (6 bases). Trimming cost V 1 base and J 3 bases, with 15 bases left between them. Germline lookup yields CDR1 SGHVS and CDR2 FNYEAQ. There are 16 residues in the CDR3. The CDR3 nucleotides are TGTGCCAGCAGCTTAGTTGCTGGGGGCGCGTACACTGAAGCTTTCTTT. Amino acid sequence: CASSLVAGGAYTEAFF.

The chain uses TRBV6-5 and TRBJ1-5; TRBD1 agrees at 10 bases. Germline CDR1 reads MNHEY; CDR2 reads SVGAGI. Unmatched junction bases numbered 5, after V lost 4 bases and J lost 2 bases. The length of the CDR3 is 16 residues. The CDR3 DNA sequence: TGTGCCAGCAGTTCTACCGACAGGGGGCGCAATCAGCCCCAGCATTTT. This translates into CASSSTDRGRNQPQHF.